Listed here are 13 T cell receptor beta chains from one sample, sequenced in a study of T cell repertoires in cytomegalovirus infection. TCRdb re-derived calls from the reads in MiXCR, one entry per CDR3 protein. The table has some 170,000 distinct CDR3 sequences, roughly 15% seen once. The sequenced sample consisted of CD8+ T cells from PBMCs. The receptor source for this set is a human donor in good health (CMV status not recorded). Some clones in this sample may be carry-over from other donors' samples.

This clonotype was found a few times. The genes are TRBV4-3 and TRBJ2-5; TRBD2 matches 11 bases. With V trimmed by 4 bases and J by 1 base, 5 bases remained unmatched. The CDR3 runs 16 residues. Germline V gene data show CDR1 as LGHNA and CDR2 as YSLEER. CDR3 sequence: CASSPSSGGIQETQYF. The CDR3 DNA reads as TGCGCCAGCAGCCCGTCTAGCGGGGGGATCCAAGAGACCCAGTACTTC.

CDR3 nucleotide sequence: TGTGCCAGCAGCGACACCAACCAGGGATCGTACGATGGCTACACCTTC. This codes for CASSDTNQGSYDGYTF. This chain connects TRBV5-6 to TRBJ1-2; a weak D match, TRBD1 (5 bases). Germline loops: CDR1 SGHDT, CDR2 YYEEEE. CDR3 length: 16 residues. The V gene lost 4 bases and the J gene lost 6 bases, with 22 bases spanning the gap.

This clonotype was observed a handful of times. The V call is TRBV20-1, the J call TRBJ1-6, with D tentatively TRBD1 (6 bases). V was clipped by 6 bases and J by 8 bases, with 11 bases between them. This CDR3 spans 12 amino acids. Germline V gene lookup returns CDR1 DFQATT and CDR2 SNEGSKA (reference sequence). The DNA for the CDR3 is TGCAGTGCCAAGGAGGGGGATTCACCCCTCCACTTT. It yields the protein CSAKEGDSPLHF.

The rearrangement links TRBV9 to TRBJ2-5, with a possible D match to TRBD1 (6 bases). The V end was cut by 4 bases, the J end by 2 bases, with 15 bases between. The CDR3 has 15 amino acids. Germline V gives CDR1 SGDLS, CDR2 YYNGEE. CDR3 nucleotides: TGTGCCAGCAGCATGGCCGGGACATATCAAGAGACCCAGTACTTC. Protein: CASSMAGTYQETQYF.

This clonotype turned up a few times. The rearrangement uses TRBV2 and TRBJ2-7, with D perhaps TRBD1 (5 bases). Germline V gives CDR1 SNHLY, CDR2 FYNNEI. V gave up 1 base and J gave up 4 bases, with 14 bases separating them. The CDR3 is made up of 15 amino acids. This CDR3 reads CASSEVSDIQYEQYF. CDR3 nucleotide sequence: TGTGCCAGCAGTGAAGTGTCGGACATCCAATACGAGCAGTACTTC.

The gene calls are TRBV14 and TRBJ2-7, with D perhaps matching TRBD1 (5 bases). Germline V gives CDR1 SGHDN, CDR2 FVKESK. The CDR3 length is 16 residues. Trimming stripped 2 bases from V and 4 bases from J, with 18 bases between. CDR3 loop: CASSQRGGCSEYEQYF. CDR3 sequence (DNA): TGTGCCAGCAGCCAAAGGGGTGGCTGTAGTGAATACGAGCAGTACTTC. Full variable domain (rest looked up from reference TRBV14 and TRBJ2-7): EAGVTQFPSHSVIEKGQTVTLRCDPISGHDNLYWYRRVMGKEIKFLLHFVKESKQDESGMPNNRFLAERTGGTYSTLKVQPAELEDSGVYFCASSQRGGCSEYEQYFGPGTRLTVT.

The rearrangement uses TRBV6-5 and TRBJ2-5; D is perhaps TRBD1 (5 bases). The germline V and J ends were trimmed by 2 bases and 2 bases, with 9 bases remaining between them. Germline V gene data show CDR1 as MNHEY and CDR2 as SVGAGI. CDR3 length: 14 residues. This CDR3 is CASSYDSTQETQYF. The CDR3 DNA sequence: TGTGCCAGCAGTTACGACAGCACACAAGAGACCCAGTACTTC.

The rearrangement joins TRBV4-1 to TRBJ2-1; a possible D gene is TRBD2 (6 bases). The V and J ends lost 8 bases and 10 bases respectively, with 9 bases between them. This CDR3 has 10 residues. Germline assignment: CDR1 MGHRA and CDR2 YSYEKL. Here the CDR3 reads CASGRREQFF. In DNA form, the CDR3 reads TGCGCCAGCGGGAGGCGGGAGCAGTTCTTC.

This clonotype has more than one count but fewer than ten. CDR3 sequence: CSVEGLRGSYGYTF. The CDR3 bases are TGCAGCGTTGAAGGACTAAGGGGTAGCTATGGCTACACCTTC. The chain has TRBV29-1 and TRBJ1-2; maybe TRBD1 (5 bases). This CDR3 comprises 14 residues. CDR1 is SQVTM, CDR2 ANQGSEA, per germline. V shed 1 base and J shed 4 bases, with 13 bases lying between them.

This chain uses TRBV6-2 or TRBV6-3 with TRBJ2-7; D remains ambiguous. This CDR3 is built from 18 residues. Germline CDR1 and CDR2: MNHEY and SVGEGT. V was clipped by 0 bases and J by 0 bases, with 18 bases between them. Here the CDR3 reads CASSYSFLGEYSSYEQYF. The CDR3 DNA sequence: TGTGCCAGCAGTTACTCGTTCTTGGGTGAGTACAGCTCCTACGAGCAGTACTTC.

This chain uses TRBV7-9 with TRBJ1-2; 8 positions match TRBD1. V shed 4 bases, J shed 5 bases, and the junction held 12 bases outside the gene matches. The CDR3 runs 16 residues. Germline V CDR1 and CDR2: SEHNR, FQNEAQ (reference sequence). CDR3 sequence: CASSSGGQAEHYGYTF. CDR3 nucleotide sequence: TGTGCCAGCAGCTCGGGGGGACAGGCAGAACATTATGGCTACACCTTC.

The chain couples TRBV20-1 to TRBJ2-7; 8 positions agree with TRBD1. This CDR3 is built from 14 residues. Germline values: CDR1 DFQATT, CDR2 SNEGSKA (reference sequence). J was trimmed by 2 bases and V by 1 base; bases with no gene match: 4. CDR3 nucleotide sequence: TGCAGTGCTAGAGCACGACAGGGGACCTACGAGCAGTACTTC. Protein: CSARARQGTYEQYF.

The rearrangement uses TRBV29-1 and TRBJ2-7; tentatively, D is TRBD2 (6 bases). Deletions cut 1 base from V and 4 bases from J, with 14 bases between. In germline, CDR1 is SQVTM, CDR2 ANQGSEA. The CDR3 runs to 14 residues. CDR3 nucleotide sequence: TGCAGCGTTGAAGGGCCGGGACTCCCTTACGAGCAGTACTTC. Translating it yields CSVEGPGLPYEQYF.